The source of this T cell receptor beta chain is a study of T cells after yellow fever vaccination. Germline assignment: CDR1 SGHAT and CDR2 FQNNGV. The CDR3 length is 14 residues. V was clipped by 4 bases and J by 4 bases, with 11 bases between them. General study points: Most clones from primary vaccination resurfaced after the booster (nearly 97% CD4, about 91% CD8).

TCRdb re-called the 5' RACE reads with MiXCR, one entry per CDR3 protein. The sample comprises under 600,000 distinct CDR3 sequences, about a fifth of which are singletons, and around 17% rests with the top ten. With respect to this clonotype: Its antigen remains unknown.

Sequencing was performed on PBMCs, taken 21 days after the first yellow fever vaccination. This clonotype was sampled from a man younger than 35 who received the YFV17D yellow fever vaccine. The chain is built from TRBV11-2 and TRBJ2-1, with D perhaps matching TRBD1 or TRBD2 (5 bases each). The CDR3 here is CASSSIWGYNEQFF. CDR3 bases: TGTGCCAGCAGCTCTATCTGGGGGTACAATGAGCAGTTCTTC.